The next 27 T cell receptor beta chains were all read from a single sample in a study of human T cells and chemical hapten exposure. Time point given: patch test 2, 6 weeks after DPC sensitization. Treatment in this sample: therapeutic diphenylcyclopropenone sensitization with weekly scalp DPC. TCRdb independently ran MiXCR on the RACE reads; one entry per CDR3 protein. The data contain roughly 150,000 distinct CDR3 sequences, about 11% of them seen just once; the ten biggest clones take up more than 1.1%. The sample here was whole blood, taken in connection with sensitization to the hapten diphenylcyclopropenone (DPC). The receptors derive from a woman between 45 and 60 years old with alopecia areata. Some clones in this sample may be carry-over from other donors' samples.

The sample holds one count of this clonotype. The chain recombines TRBV5-1 with TRBJ2-6, with D perhaps assigned TRBD1 or TRBD2 (5 bases each). This CDR3 comprises 16 residues. Germline V gene lookup returns CDR1 SGHRS and CDR2 YFSETQ. Trimming removed 4 bases at V and 8 bases at J, with 19 bases between. CDR3 DNA: TGCGCCAGCAGCCTGGAGACCCCCGGGACCACCAACGTCCTGACTTTC. Encoded protein: CASSLETPGTTNVLTF.

This clonotype was counted between two and nine times. V and J are TRBV29-1 and TRBJ2-1; 9 bases agree with TRBD2. Germline CDR1 and CDR2: SQVTM and ANQGSEA. V lost 5 bases to trimming and J lost 2 bases; unmatched junction nucleotides: 1. The CDR3 has 13 amino acids. The CDR3 reads CSVSSGTYNEQFF. The DNA of the CDR3 is TGCAGCGTTTCTAGCGGGACCTACAATGAGCAGTTCTTC.

As for this clonotype: A much larger clone lies a single base off, so this may be a read error. This sequence joins TRBV9 and TRBJ1-3; TRBD1 might be the D (5 bases). The ends were cut back, 4 bases at V and 4 bases at J, with 15 bases in the middle. CDR3 length: 15 amino acids. Per the germline V gene, CDR1 is SGDLS and CDR2 is YYNGEE. Here the CDR3 DNA reads TGTGCCAGCAGCCACTCCGGACAAGCCGGAAACACCATATATTTT. This sequence encodes CASSHSGQAGNTIYF.

In this sample, this clonotype turned up many times. This rearrangement joins TRBV2 to TRBJ2-4, with a possible D match to TRBD2 (6 bases). Deletions cut 4 bases from V and 1 base from J, with 14 bases between. The CDR3 loop spans 16 amino acids. Germline-derived CDR1 and CDR2 are SNHLY and FYNNEI. For the CDR3, the DNA is TGTGCCAGCAGTGTCGGAGCGGGTCGGGCCAAAAACATTCAGTACTTC. This encodes CASSVGAGRAKNIQYF.

The rearrangement joins TRBV2 to TRBJ2-7, with D possibly TRBD2 on 5 matching bases. Trimming cost V 8 bases and J 6 bases, with 14 bases left between them. The CDR3 spans 12 residues. Per the germline V gene, CDR1 is SNHLY and CDR2 is FYNNEI. CDR3 loop: CASPTGGGEQYF. CDR3 in DNA: TGTGCCAGCCCGACCGGCGGAGGCGAGCAGTACTTC.

This clonotype has only a few counts. V gene TRBV18 combines with J gene TRBJ1-2; no clear D. Trimming cost V 6 bases and J 4 bases, with 12 bases left between them. CDR3 length equals 13 residues. Germline V gene sequence: CDR1 KGHSH, CDR2 LQKENI. The CDR3 is CASSATDSYGYTF. For the CDR3, the DNA is TGTGCCAGCTCGGCTACCGATTCCTATGGCTACACCTTC. Looking up the rest from reference TRBV18 and TRBJ1-2 gives the full variable domain: NAGVMQNPRHLVRRRGQEARLRCSPMKGHSHVYWYRQLPEEGLKFMVYLQKENIIDESGMPKERFSAEFPKEGPSILRIQQVVRGDSAAYFCASSATDSYGYTFGSGTRLTVV.

This clonotype appeared many times. The chain employs TRBV4-3 and TRBJ2-4, with a tentative D call TRBD2 (6 bases). Per germline, CDR1 LGHNA and CDR2 YSLEER. The CDR3 runs to 12 residues. Trimming pared 3 bases from V and 13 bases from J, leaving 13 bases between. The CDR3, as DNA: TGCGCCAGCAGCCAGGACTGGGGGGTACAGTACTTC. Amino acid sequence: CASSQDWGVQYF.

This clonotype was detected only a few times. This chain uses TRBV16 with TRBJ2-3; D uncertain. Trimming removed 4 bases from V and 5 bases from J, with 4 bases in between. Germline V CDR1 and CDR2: KGHSY, FQNENV. The CDR3 has 11 amino acids. The CDR3 is CASSPRDTQYF. In DNA form, the CDR3 reads TGTGCCAGCAGCCCTCGAGATACGCAGTATTTT.

V and J are TRBV7-2 and TRBJ2-3; 7 nucleotides agree with TRBD1. CDR3 length: 15 residues. Germline-derived CDR1 and CDR2 are SGHTA and FQGNSA. V lost 5 bases to trimming and J lost 1 base; unmatched junction nucleotides: 6. The CDR3 DNA is TGTGCCAGCAGCCCGCGGACAGGAGGCACAGATACGCAGTATTTT. This translates into CASSPRTGGTDTQYF.

The chain carries TRBV7-9 and TRBJ2-7; D is possibly TRBD1 or TRBD2 (5 bases each). CDR3 length equals 15 residues. Trimming cost V 3 bases and J 2 bases, with 14 bases left between them. Germline assignment: CDR1 SEHNR and CDR2 FQNEAQ (reference sequence). Here the CDR3 reads CASSLGTGRTYEQYF. The CDR3 DNA reads TGTGCCAGCAGCTTGGGGACGGGCCGGACCTACGAGCAGTACTTC.

This clonotype turned up a few times. The chain uses TRBV6-6 and TRBJ1-2, with a weak D call TRBD1 (5 bases). Trimming removed 7 bases from V and 1 base from J, with 10 bases in between. CDR3 size: 13 residues. The V gene's germline CDR1 is MNHNY and CDR2 SVGAGI (reference sequence). As DNA, the CDR3 is TGTGCCAGCATATATGACAGTAACTATGGCTACACCTTC. Protein product: CASIYDSNYGYTF.

This clonotype has a count of ten or more. The chain joins TRBV29-1 to TRBJ1-1; D gene ambiguous. Trimming cost V 3 bases and J 6 bases, with 14 bases left between them. This CDR3 contains 13 residues. The germline CDR1 and CDR2 sequences are SQVTM and ANQGSEA. CDR3: CSVDEVSPAEAFF. The CDR3 DNA reads TGCAGCGTTGACGAGGTATCTCCCGCTGAAGCTTTCTTT. Using reference TRBV29-1 and TRBJ1-1 for the parts outside the CDR3, the full variable domain is SAVISQKPSRDICQRGTSLTIQCQVDSQVTMMFWYRQQPGQSLTLIATANQGSEATYESGFVIDKFPISRPNLTFSTLTVSNMSPEDSSIYLCSVDEVSPAEAFFGQGTRLTVV.

The J gene is TRBJ1-2, the V gene TRBV24-1, with D unresolved. V was pared by 4 bases and J by 4 bases, with 6 bases between. The CDR3 extends over 12 amino acids. The germline V gene encodes CDR1 KGHDR and CDR2 SFDVKD. This CDR3 reads CATSDTPYGYTF. The CDR3 DNA reads TGTGCCACCAGTGACACTCCCTATGGCTACACCTTC.

This clonotype was observed many times. The chain has TRBV11-2 and TRBJ1-4; D not resolved. This CDR3 is built from 15 residues. The V and J ends lost 1 base and 5 bases respectively, with 11 bases between them. Germline V CDR1 and CDR2: SGHAT, FQNNGV. CDR3 coding DNA: TGTGCCAGCAGCTTAGGAACGGTGGGGAATGAAAAACTGTTTTTT. Translated: CASSLGTVGNEKLFF. Using reference TRBV11-2 and TRBJ1-4 for the parts outside the CDR3, the full variable domain is EAGVAQSPRYKIIEKRQSVAFWCNPISGHATLYWYQQILGQGPKLLIQFQNNGVVDDSQLPKDRFSAERLKGVDSTLKIQPAKLEDSAVYLCASSLGTVGNEKLFFGSGTQLSVL.

The sample holds many counts of this clonotype. The chain combines TRBV20-1 with TRBJ2-2, with D unclear. The V end lost 1 base, the J end lost 0 bases, and 9 bases lay between the germline ends. Germline CDR1 is DFQATT and CDR2 is SNEGSKA (reference sequence). The CDR3 sequence is 15 residues long. The DNA for the CDR3 is TGCAGTGCTAGAGCCAGGCTAACGAACACCGGGGAGCTGTTTTTT. It codes for CSARARLTNTGELFF.

This clonotype was seen at least ten times. The chain couples TRBV20-1 to TRBJ2-1, with 10 bases aligning to TRBD1. CDR1 and CDR2 (germline): DFQATT, SNEGSKA (reference sequence). This CDR3 contains 17 residues. With 2 bases clipped from V and 6 bases from J, the junction kept 13 bases outside the gene matches. CDR3 region: CSARSLQAGQGFNEQFF. The CDR3 DNA follows: TGCAGTGCTAGAAGTCTACAGGCGGGACAGGGGTTCAATGAGCAGTTCTTC.

This clonotype appeared a few times. An end of the junction differs from the germline gene, which may be a read error. V gene TRBV18 combines with J gene TRBJ2-7, with D possibly being TRBD2 (6 bases). The CDR3 loop spans 14 amino acids. Germline CDR1 and CDR2: KGHSH and LQKENI. The CDR3 DNA sequence: TGTGTCAGCTCACCAATCGGGGGAACGGACGAGCAGTACTTC. This encodes CVSSPIGGTDEQYF. The complete variable domain, with remaining parts taken from reference TRBV18 and TRBJ2-7, reads NAGVMQNPRHLVRRRGQEARLRCSPMKGHSHVYWYRQLPEEGLKFMVYLQKENIIDESGMPKERFSAEFPKEGPSILRIQQVVRGDSAAYFCVSSPIGGTDEQYFGPGTRLTVT.

This clonotype came up a few times. V is TRBV5-1 and J is TRBJ2-1; 7 bases are shared with TRBD1. The CDR3 spans 17 residues. Unmatched junction bases numbered 7, after V lost 0 bases and J lost 1 base. The V gene's germline CDR1 is SGHRS and CDR2 YFSETQ. The CDR3 bases are TGCGCCAGCAGCTTGGATCTCTTCAGGGGGTCCTACAATGAGCAGTTCTTC. Translation gives CASSLDLFRGSYNEQFF.

This clonotype was counted only a few times. This chain links TRBV7-9 with TRBJ2-1; 10 positions match TRBD2. The length of the CDR3 is 18 residues. J lost 5 bases, V lost 2 bases, and 12 bases had no gene match. Looked up from germline, CDR1 is SEHNR and CDR2 is FQNEAQ (reference sequence). In DNA form, the CDR3 reads TGTGCCAGCAGCTTACGACTAGCGGGCCGTGTTGGGGACAATGAGCAGTTCTTC. Translating it yields CASSLRLAGRVGDNEQFF.

This clonotype was counted between two and nine times. In DNA, the CDR3 is TGTGCCAGCAGCCGTAGCGGCAGCTCCTACAATGAGCAGTTCTTC. This translates into CASSRSGSSYNEQFF. The rearrangement joins TRBV11-2 to TRBJ2-1; TRBD2 might be the D (6 bases). Trimming left V 5 bases short and J 0 bases short, with 11 bases between. The germline V gene has CDR1 SGHAT and CDR2 FQNNGV. The CDR3 runs 15 residues.

The chain uses TRBV20-1 and TRBJ2-7, with D perhaps TRBD2 (6 bases). This CDR3 region has 15 residues. Germline V gene sequence: CDR1 DFQATT, CDR2 SNEGSKA (reference sequence). V shed 0 bases and J shed 6 bases, with 18 bases lying between them. The CDR3 spells CSARDRRLVLPEQYF. CDR3 nucleotides: TGCAGTGCTAGAGATCGGAGACTAGTCTTACCCGAGCAGTACTTC.

The V call is TRBV18, the J call TRBJ1-5; 7 bases match TRBD1. With 6 bases clipped from V and 4 bases from J, the junction kept 6 bases outside the gene matches. The CDR3 extends over 14 amino acids. Looked up from germline, CDR1 is KGHSH and CDR2 is LQKENI. The CDR3 loop reads CASSAQQGNQPQHF. In DNA, the CDR3 is TGTGCCAGCTCTGCCCAACAGGGGAATCAGCCCCAGCATTTT.

This clonotype was counted many times. The rearrangement uses TRBV6-8 and TRBJ2-1; no clear D. In germline, CDR1 is MNHGY, CDR2 SAAAGT. CDR3 length equals 10 residues. The V end lost 8 bases, the J end lost 12 bases, and 11 bases lay between the germline ends. CDR3 sequence (DNA): TGTGCCAGCCGGATCTATGGGCAGTTCTTC. Encoded protein: CASRIYGQFF.

The table lists this clonotype with a few counts. The CDR3 loop reads CASSAGDEQYF. As DNA, the CDR3 is TGTGCCAGCAGCGCCGGCGACGAGCAGTACTTC. The rearrangement links TRBV4-2 to TRBJ2-7; D remains ambiguous. V lost 5 bases and J 5 bases, leaving 7 bases between the germline ends. The CDR3 has 11 amino acids. CDR1 and CDR2 from the germline V gene are LGHNA and YNFKEQ.

This clonotype was recorded many times. The CDR3 bases are TGTGCCAGCAGCCGGGGAGGGCCGGAGACCCAGTACTTC. Translation gives CASSRGGPETQYF. V gene TRBV7-2 combines with J gene TRBJ2-5, with TRBD2 identical over 7 bases. Germline CDR1 and CDR2: SGHTA and FQGNSA. The CDR3 runs 13 residues. With V trimmed by 5 bases and J by 5 bases, 5 bases remained unmatched.

This clonotype was detected many times. This chain joins TRBV3-1 and TRBJ1-6; possible D gene TRBD1, 5 bases. V was clipped by 5 bases and J by 9 bases, with 11 bases between them. The CDR3 is 13 amino acids. CDR1 is LGHDT, CDR2 YNNKEL, per germline (reference sequence). The CDR3 here is CASSGDGISPLHF. Written as DNA, the CDR3 is TGTGCCAGCAGCGGGGACGGGATTTCACCCCTCCACTTT.

Only a few counts were recorded for this clonotype. The J gene is TRBJ1-4, the V gene TRBV27, with D possibly TRBD1 on 6 matching bases. CDR1 and CDR2 from the germline V gene are MNHEY and SMNVEV (reference sequence). Deletions cut 3 bases from V and 8 bases from J, with 16 bases between. The CDR3 sequence is 15 residues long. The CDR3 coding sequence is TGTGCCAGCAGTTTTCGGAGTCAGGGGTACGAAAAACTGTTTTTT. As protein: CASSFRSQGYEKLFF.